What follows are 9 T cell receptor beta chains derived from one specimen sequenced in a study of blood T cell repertoires in COVID-19. Method: immunoSEQ multiplex PCR; TCRdb's copy keeps in-frame clones and lacks some. The sample lists about 260,000 clones; around 87% were seen once. Sequencing was done on a sample of peripheral blood. These receptor sequences come from a woman aged 45-65 years with acute or convalescent COVID-19.

V is TRBV5-5 and J is TRBJ2-7; D is possibly TRBD1 (5 bases). V lost 2 bases, J lost 1 base, and 7 bases lay in between. Germline V gene sequence: CDR1 SGHKS, CDR2 YYEKEE (reference sequence). CDR3 length: 13 amino acids. The CDR3 coding sequence is TGTGCCAGCAGCTTACAGGAGTCCTACGAGCAGTACTTC. This gives the protein CASSLQESYEQYF.

This chain connects TRBV3-1 (or the pseudogene TRBV3-2) to TRBJ2-3, with D tentatively TRBD1 (5 bases). CDR3 size: 19 residues. Germline assignment: CDR1 LGHDT and CDR2 YNNKEL (reference sequence). Trimming shortened V by 5 bases and J by 0 bases, and 24 bases separated the two germline ends. In DNA form, the CDR3 reads TGTGCCAGCAGCGAAGCCCACAGGAGCCGTATTCATAGCACAGATACGCAGTATTTT. It encodes CASSEAHRSRIHSTDTQYF.

This clone was counted between two and nine times. The V gene is TRBV6-5, the J gene TRBJ1-1; possible D gene TRBD1, 5 bases. In germline, CDR1 is MNHEY, CDR2 SVGAGI. The CDR3 totals 16 residues. The V and J ends lost 0 bases and 5 bases respectively, with 16 bases between them. Here the CDR3 reads CASSYSQGLVGTEAFF. CDR3 sequence (DNA): TGTGCCAGCAGTTACTCGCAGGGCCTCGTGGGGACTGAAGCTTTCTTT.

V and J are TRBV5-4 and TRBJ2-3; 8 bases map to TRBD2. The CDR3 is made up of 16 amino acids. The V gene's germline CDR1 is SGHNT and CDR2 YYREEE (reference sequence). Trimming removed 4 bases from V and 2 bases from J; junction bases left unmatched: 9. In nucleotides, the CDR3 is TGTGCCAGCAGCCCTGGAACTAGCGGATTCACAGATACGCAGTATTTT. Protein: CASSPGTSGFTDTQYF.

The chain uses TRBV19 and TRBJ2-3; TRBD1 matches 9 bases. Germline CDR1 reads LNHDA; CDR2 reads SQIVND (reference sequence). V was clipped by 9 bases and J by 3 bases; unmatched bases: 7. The CDR3 loop spans 14 amino acids. The CDR3: CASQPGQGTDTQYF. In DNA form, the CDR3 reads TGTGCCAGCCAACCGGGACAGGGAACAGATACGCAGTATTTT.

This clone occurred once. The chain carries TRBV5-1 and TRBJ1-5; TRBD1 matches 9 bases. The germline gives CDR1 SGHRS, CDR2 YFSETQ. This CDR3 has 13 residues. V shed 3 bases, J shed 5 bases, and the junction held 0 bases outside the gene matches. The CDR3 DNA sequence: TGCGCCAGCAGCTGGGACAGGGATCAGCCCCAGCATTTT. Its protein is CASSWDRDQPQHF.

The rearrangement links TRBV10-2 to TRBJ1-6; 9 bases line up with TRBD1. The CDR3 loop spans 15 amino acids. CDR1 is WSHSY and CDR2 is SAAADI in the germline V gene. The V and J ends lost 8 bases and 10 bases, in that order; junction bases with no gene match: 12. In DNA, the CDR3 is TGCGCCAGCTGGAAACAGGGGGCACAGGTATCACCCCTCCACTTT. Its translation: CASWKQGAQVSPLHF.

The chain links TRBV27 to TRBJ2-7; D is possibly TRBD2 (6 bases). CDR1 MNHEY and CDR2 SMNVEV come from the germline V gene (reference sequence). Trimming took 6 bases from V and 6 from J, leaving 18 bases between them. CDR3 length equals 14 residues. CDR3 coding DNA: TGTGCCAGCAGCCCTCTGGAGGGTCTCTTCGAGCAGTACTTC. It is translated as CASSPLEGLFEQYF.

V and J are TRBV24-1 and TRBJ1-2; the match to TRBD1 covers 8 bases. The CDR3 has 16 amino acids. Trimming cost V 3 bases and J 8 bases; bases outside gene matches: 13. From germline, CDR1 is KGHDR and CDR2 SFDVKD. The CDR3 DNA follows: TGTGCCACCAGTGATCCTACCCCGGACAGGGTTGACGGCTACACCTTC. Translated: CATSDPTPDRVDGYTF.